This TCR beta chain derives from a study of cytomegalovirus exposure and HLA in healthy donors. Notes on the study in general: The HLA-A and HLA-B alleles of most subjects were reportedly predicted accurately from TCR beta sequences. Many donors carried some public TCRs, although rarity characterized most TCR sequences.

Points on this clone: What it binds is not known.

Trimming removed 7 bases from V and 3 bases from J, with 21 bases in between. CDR1 and CDR2 from the germline V gene are LNHDA and SQIVND (reference sequence). The CDR3 spans 16 residues. Primers for the PCR totalled 60 Vbeta and 13 Jbeta. Repertoires were generated with immunoSEQ multiplex PCR, while TCRdb's copy carries only in-frame clones and drops some. The table records 95,000 to 100,000 clones, around 80% of them present only once. Sequenced sample: PBMCs. This chain connects TRBV19 to TRBJ1-2, with a tentative D call TRBD1 (5 bases). This sequence originates from a human donor in good health. DNA for the CDR3: TGTGCCAGTATCCCAGGGATCGTTGGAACGGACTATGGCTACACCTTC. The encoded protein is CASIPGIVGTDYGYTF.